These 5 T cell receptor beta chains came from one sample sequenced in a study of blood T cell repertoires in COVID-19. TCRdb's copy holds only in-frame clones and misses some; the assay was immunoSEQ multiplex PCR. Among 3,900 or so clones listed, more than 70% were seen once. The material sequenced was peripheral blood. The source of these receptors is a woman in her 70s with active COVID-19.

The chain is built from TRBV9 and TRBJ2-7; 10 nucleotides align to TRBD2. Germline V CDR1 and CDR2: SGDLS, YYNGEE. V gave up 0 bases and J gave up 10 bases; unmatched junction bases: 7. This CDR3 contains 14 residues. CDR3 sequence (DNA): TGTGCCAGCAGCGTAGATGCTAGCGGGGGTATTCAGTACTTC. This sequence encodes CASSVDASGGIQYF.

The chain combines TRBV4-3 with TRBJ2-3; TRBD2 agrees at 8 bases. CDR1 LGHNA and CDR2 YSLEER come from the germline V gene. J lost 3 bases, V lost 1 base, and 6 bases had no gene match. CDR3 size: 16 residues. CDR3 sequence reads: CASSQGHRGGTDTQYF. CDR3 bases: TGCGCCAGCAGCCAAGGACATCGGGGGGGTACAGATACGCAGTATTTT.

The chain employs TRBV6-2 or TRBV6-3 and TRBJ1-2; D might be TRBD1 (6 bases). The V gene lost 7 bases and the J gene lost 0 bases, with 15 bases spanning the gap. Germline V lookup: CDR1 MNHEY, CDR2 SVGEGT. The CDR3 totals 15 residues. In DNA, the CDR3 is TGTGCCAGCACCCCACGGGCAGGGGCTAACTATGGCTACACCTTC. This sequence encodes CASTPRAGANYGYTF.

This chain connects TRBV24-1 to TRBJ2-3, with TRBD1 matching over 7 bases. Looked up from germline, CDR1 is KGHDR and CDR2 is SFDVKD. Trimming at V came to 3 bases and at J to 6 bases, leaving 5 bases not matched to a gene. CDR3 length: 14 amino acids. The CDR3 DNA sequence: TGTGCCACCAGTGATAGGAACAGGGGTGATACGCAGTATTTT. Translating gives CATSDRNRGDTQYF.

This chain's CDR3 is CASSEPGQLIIYGYTF. DNA for the CDR3: TGTGCCAGCAGTGAACCGGGACAGTTAATTATCTATGGCTACACCTTC. The gene calls are TRBV6-1 and TRBJ1-2; 7 bases are shared with TRBD1. The CDR3 extends over 16 amino acids. The V gene end was trimmed by 2 bases and the J gene end by 4 bases; junction bases not matched to a gene: 10. CDR1 and CDR2 from the germline V gene are MNHNS and SASEGT.